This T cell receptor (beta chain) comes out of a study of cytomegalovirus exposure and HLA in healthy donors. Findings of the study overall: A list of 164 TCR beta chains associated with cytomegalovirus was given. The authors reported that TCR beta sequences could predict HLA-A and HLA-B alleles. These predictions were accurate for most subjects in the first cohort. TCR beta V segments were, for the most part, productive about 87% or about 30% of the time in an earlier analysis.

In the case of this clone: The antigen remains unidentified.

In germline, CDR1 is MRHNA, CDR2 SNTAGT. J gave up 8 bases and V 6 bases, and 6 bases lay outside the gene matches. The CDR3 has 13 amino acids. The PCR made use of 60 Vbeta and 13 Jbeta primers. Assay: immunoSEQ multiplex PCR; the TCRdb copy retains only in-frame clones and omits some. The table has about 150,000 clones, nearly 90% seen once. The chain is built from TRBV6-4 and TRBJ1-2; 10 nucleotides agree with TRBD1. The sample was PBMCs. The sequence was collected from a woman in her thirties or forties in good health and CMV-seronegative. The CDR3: CASRNGQGEGYTF. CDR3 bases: TGTGCCAGCAGGAATGGACAGGGGGAGGGCTACACCTTC.